This T cell receptor (beta chain) was recorded in a study of shared clonotypes between healthy human individuals. The wider study: Those who served as donors were a couple of women and three men between the ages of 18 and 49. Each donor's CD4 naive and CD4 memory cells filled three plates apiece, CD8 naive two, and CD8 memory one. Broader study findings: Some naive CD4 clonotypes, 4% to 6%, turned up in common across a few donors.

CD8 memory fractions consisted of CD45RO+ and CCR7-negative CD45RA+ TemRA cells together. Sequencing used immunoSEQ multiplex PCR; TCRdb keeps in-frame clones, though not all of them. The sample gives about 690,000 clones, about 90% of which show up once; 34% is in the top ten. Points on this clone: Its cognate antigen is unknown.

This CDR3 region has 13 residues. The ends were cut back, 5 bases at V and 7 bases at J, with 14 bases in the middle. Germline CDR1 reads MDHEN; CDR2 reads SYDVKM. The chain is built from TRBV28 and TRBJ2-5; tentative D call: TRBD1 (8 bases). Sequencing input: memory CD8+ T cells from PBMCs. Subset: CD45RO+ cells pooled with CCR7-negative TemRA cells. The sequence was collected from a man aged 18 to 35 in good health. Some clones in this sample may be carry-over from other donors' samples. CDR3 in DNA: TGTGCCAGCAGTCAGGACAGGGAGGGGACCCAGTACTTC. This codes for CASSQDREGTQYF.